These 16 T cell receptor beta chains were all obtained from the same sample, sequenced in a study of shared clonotypes between healthy human individuals. The repertoire was sequenced with immunoSEQ multiplex PCR; TCRdb's copy has only in-frame clones and lacks some. In the table there are under 2,500,000 clones, about 94% of which are singletons. Input material: naive CD4+ T cells sorted from blood. As for subset: CD45RA+ positively selected. These receptor sequences come from a man between 18 and 35 years old in good health.

A remark on this clone: The same CDR3 is also encoded by other DNA sequences in this sample. This rearrangement joins TRBV4-1 to TRBJ1-4; no firm D call. V lost 3 bases, J lost 4 bases, and 6 bases lay in between. The CDR3 runs 13 residues. Germline V gene sequence: CDR1 MGHRA, CDR2 YSYEKL. The CDR3 DNA reads TGCGCCAGCAGCCAGGCTCTTAATGAAAAACTGTTTTTT. Its translation: CASSQALNEKLFF.

The chain links TRBV5-6 to TRBJ2-6, with D hard to call. CDR1 and CDR2 from the germline V gene are SGHDT and YYEEEE. Trimming cost V 0 bases and J 5 bases, with 15 bases left between them. CDR3 length: 17 residues. CDR3 nucleotide sequence: TGTGCCAGCAGCTTGGAATTAACGATTCCCCGGGCCAACGTCCTGACTTTC. It translates to CASSLELTIPRANVLTF.

The table lists this clone with a few counts. The chain combines TRBV30 with TRBJ1-2; D unclear. The V end was cut by 4 bases, the J end by 3 bases, with 24 bases between. This CDR3 is built from 17 residues. Germline V CDR1 and CDR2: GTSNPN, SVGIG (reference sequence). The CDR3 DNA reads as TGTGCCTGGAAGGCCGGGAAGGGCTCGACACCCTACTATGGCTACACCTTC. It specifies CAWKAGKGSTPYYGYTF.

As DNA, the CDR3 is TGTGCCAGCTCACTGGACAGCGGACAGCCCCAGCATTTT. Translated: CASSLDSGQPQHF. The chain combines TRBV18 with TRBJ1-5; D may be TRBD1 (6 bases). V was clipped by 4 bases and J by 7 bases, with 11 bases between them. CDR3 length: 13 amino acids. The germline V gene has CDR1 KGHSH and CDR2 LQKENI.

The chain uses TRBV18 and TRBJ1-2; D may be TRBD1 (5 bases). The CDR3 covers 13 residues. Germline values: CDR1 KGHSH, CDR2 LQKENI. The V and J ends lost 2 bases and 8 bases respectively, with 12 bases between them. As DNA, the CDR3 is TGTGCCAGCTCACCAGACAGCTTAGGAGGCTACACCTTC. Its translation is CASSPDSLGGYTF.

The chain employs TRBV7-2 and TRBJ2-5, with D perhaps TRBD2 (6 bases). The CDR3 covers 16 residues. The ends were cut back, 5 bases at V and 5 bases at J, with 21 bases in the middle. Germline CDR1 and CDR2: SGHTA and FQGNSA. The CDR3 coding sequence is TGTGCCAGCAGCACCGAGCCGGGACTTAGCATTGAGACCCAGTACTTC. It specifies CASSTEPGLSIETQYF. Supplemented by reference TRBV7-2 and TRBJ2-5, the full variable domain reads GAGVSQSPSNKVTEKGKDVELRCDPISGHTALYWYRQSLGQGLEFLIYFQGNSAPDKSGLPSDRFSAERTGGSVSTLTIQRTQQEDSAVYLCASSTEPGLSIETQYFGPGTRLLVL.

The CDR3 coding sequence is TGCAGCGATTGGGACAGGGGGCTCGGCTATGGCTACACCTTC. It specifies CSDWDRGLGYGYTF. The chain is built from TRBV29-1 and TRBJ1-2, with 12 bases fitting TRBD1. J gave up 4 bases and V 7 bases, and 7 bases lay outside the gene matches. CDR3 size: 14 residues. Germline CDR1 reads SQVTM; CDR2 reads ANQGSEA.

V is TRBV30 and J is TRBJ2-2, with D maybe TRBD2 (5 bases). This CDR3 has 16 amino acids. Trimming removed 5 bases at V and 2 bases at J, with 18 bases between. The germline V gene encodes CDR1 GTSNPN and CDR2 SVGIG (reference sequence). The CDR3 nucleotides are TGTGCCTGGCGTCCAGGACTGCAAGTTAACACCGGGGAGCTGTTTTTT. This codes for CAWRPGLQVNTGELFF.

This chain uses TRBV10-3 with TRBJ2-4; D is ambiguous. CDR1 is ENHRY, CDR2 SYGVKD, per germline. Trimming left V 3 bases short and J 9 bases short, with 12 bases between. The CDR3 runs to 13 residues. The CDR3 bases are TGTGCCATCAGTGAAGAGGTCCCGGCCATTCAGTACTTC. Translated: CAISEEVPAIQYF.

This clone was counted a single time. The gene calls are TRBV6-1 and TRBJ1-1; D uncertain. The V gene lost 3 bases and the J gene lost 4 bases, with 24 bases spanning the gap. Germline V CDR1 and CDR2: MNHNS, SASEGT. The CDR3 runs 18 residues. This CDR3 reads CASSERIGDGTFGTEAFF. The CDR3 bases are TGTGCCAGCAGTGAGCGCATCGGAGACGGAACGTTTGGCACTGAAGCTTTCTTT.

The chain links TRBV7-2 to TRBJ2-1; 8 nucleotides agree with TRBD2. The V segment lost 2 bases and the J segment 2 bases; nucleotides outside the gene matches: 2. CDR3 length: 15 residues. The germline V gene has CDR1 SGHTA and CDR2 FQGNSA. CDR3 sequence reads: CASSLFGRAYNEQFF. In nucleotides, the CDR3 is TGTGCCAGCAGCTTATTCGGGAGGGCCTACAATGAGCAGTTCTTC.

V usage is TRBV7-2 and J usage is TRBJ2-2, with TRBD2 identical over 7 bases. Germline assignment: CDR1 SGHTA and CDR2 FQGNSA. This CDR3 has 13 residues. J was trimmed by 6 bases and V by 6 bases; bases with no gene match: 4. The CDR3 coding sequence is TGTGCCAGCAGACGCGGGGGATCCGGGGAGCTGTTTTTT. Amino acid sequence: CASRRGGSGELFF.

For this clone: The junction departs from germline at one end; a sequencing error may be responsible. The gene calls are TRBV5-1 and TRBJ2-3; 9 nucleotides agree with TRBD2. This CDR3 is 16 amino acids long. Germline CDR1 and CDR2: SGHRS and YFSETQ. CDR3 loop: CASSSGFGTSIDTQYF. Written as DNA, the CDR3 is TGCGCCAGCAGCTCGGGGTTCGGGACTAGCATAGATACGCAGTATTTT.

As DNA, the CDR3 is TGTGCCAGCAGTCGGGCGGATAGCAATCAGCCCCAGCATTTT. Its translation is CASSRADSNQPQHF. The chain joins TRBV28 to TRBJ1-5; D ambiguous. Germline V gene sequence: CDR1 MDHEN, CDR2 SYDVKM. This CDR3 is built from 14 residues. Trimming took 5 bases from V and 0 from J, leaving 8 bases between them.

The J gene is TRBJ1-4, the V gene TRBV19; 8 bases align to TRBD1. V lost 6 bases, J lost 7 bases, and 7 bases stayed unmatched. The CDR3 contains 14 residues. CDR1 is LNHDA and CDR2 is SQIVND in the germline V gene (reference sequence). CDR3 DNA: TGTGCCAGTAGCCAACAGGGGGGAGGTGAAAAACTGTTTTTT. It yields the protein CASSQQGGGEKLFF.

Comments on this clone: Within the sample, other DNA sequences also encode this same CDR3. The CDR3 loop is CASSGGRTYEQYF. CDR3 sequence (DNA): TGTGCCAGCAGCGGTGGACGCACCTACGAGCAGTACTTC. The chain carries TRBV5-4 and TRBJ2-7; D remains unclear. In germline, CDR1 is SGHNT, CDR2 YYREEE (reference sequence). V lost 4 bases, J lost 2 bases, and 10 bases lay in between. The CDR3 is 13 amino acids.